This is a list of T cell receptor beta chains from one sample in a study of blood T cell repertoires in COVID-19. Clones were sequenced by immunoSEQ multiplex PCR, and TCRdb holds only the in-frame ones, with some missing. The sample includes under 350,000 clones, approximately 86% of them seen just once. Sequenced sample: PBMCs or T cells enriched from blood (not recorded which). The origin of the receptors is a woman in her forties with acute COVID-19. Each CDR3 is given with its conserved first and last residue. A D gene is named only where the DNA matches it firmly. Clone sizes are given selectively: once, few, many, or a class where the clone is expanded.

V gene	D gene	J gene	clone size	CDR3 DNA	CDR3 protein
TRBV7-2	.	TRBJ2-4	.	TGTGCCAGCAGCTTAGTAGGCAGGGGATGGAACATTCAGTACTTC	CASSLVGRGWNIQYF
TRBV5-1	.	TRBJ1-1	.	TGCGCCAGCAGCTTAAACCCCAGAAACACTGAAGCTTTCTTT	CASSLNPRNTEAFF
TRBV4-3	TRBD2	TRBJ2-5	.	TGCGCCAGCAGCCGGGGTACAGCGGGGGGCGCAGAGACCCAGTACTTC	CASSRGTAGGAETQYF
TRBV6-1	.	TRBJ1-5	.	TGTGCCAGCAGTGAAGCCTTCAGTGCCAATCAGCCCCAGCATTTT	CASSEAFSANQPQHF
TRBV6-5	.	TRBJ1-1	.	TGTGCCAGCATCCAGGGGAACACTGAAGCTTTCTTT	CASIQGNTEAFF
TRBV28	TRBD2	TRBJ2-5	.	TGTGCCAGCAGAGGACTAGCGACTAGTAAGACCCAGTACTTC	CASRGLATSKTQYF
TRBV2	.	TRBJ1-1	few	TGTGCCAGCAGAAGGACAGTAAACACTGAAGCTTTCTTT	CASRRTVNTEAFF
TRBV11-2	TRBD2	TRBJ2-7	.	TGTGCCAGCAGCGTTCTTAGCATAGCGGGAGGCCACGACGCCAACGAGCAGTACTTC	CASSVLSIAGGHDANEQYF
TRBV9	.	TRBJ1-4	.	TGTGCCAGCAGCGTATTTAAGAGGGCCGAAAAACTGTTTTTT	CASSVFKRAEKLFF
TRBV18	TRBD1	TRBJ1-2	once	TGTGCCAGCTCACCACCGGGGACAGGAAACTATGGCTACACCTTC	CASSPPGTGNYGYTF
TRBV11-2	.	TRBJ2-5	.	TGTGCCAGCAGCCTCCGGAGGGACAGTAACCAAGAGACCCAGTACTTC	CASSLRRDSNQETQYF
TRBV20-1	TRBD1	TRBJ2-1	.	TGCAGTGCTAGGACAGGGGGCGAGCAGTTCTTC	CSARTGGEQFF
TRBV19	TRBD2	TRBJ2-5	.	TGTGCCAGTAGTATCTTATCTAGCGGGGCAGAAGAGACCCAGTACTTC	CASSILSSGAEETQYF
TRBV7-2	.	TRBJ1-3	.	TGTGCCAGCAGCTTAGCCTACAGGGCTGGAAACACCATATATTTT	CASSLAYRAGNTIYF
TRBV5-4	TRBD1	TRBJ1-2	.	TGTGCCAGCAGCTTATCATCCTCCGGACAGGGGGTAGATGGCTACACCTTC	CASSLSSSGQGVDGYTF
TRBV9	.	TRBJ2-7	.	TGTGCCAGCAGCGTAGACAGGGTTGGTGAGCAGTACTTC	CASSVDRVGEQYF